This entry describes one T cell receptor beta chain. Per the germline V gene, CDR1 is LNHDA and CDR2 is SQIVND (reference sequence). There are 15 residues in the CDR3. V gave up 10 bases and J gave up 3 bases; unmatched junction bases: 15. The data were taken from a study of cytomegalovirus exposure and HLA in healthy donors. On the study more broadly: Of all 400 or so donors who were genotyped, 80% to 85% belonged to the Caucasian-associated ancestry cluster.

Amplification used 60 Vbeta primers and 13 Jbeta primers. The protocol was immunoSEQ multiplex PCR, while the TCRdb copy is restricted to in-frame clones and leaves out a portion. The sample lists about 240,000 clones; over 80% were seen once. Sequenced sample: PBMCs. This chain uses TRBV19 with TRBJ2-7; TRBD1 matches at 7 bases. This TCR was recovered from a middle-aged woman in good health and CMV-seropositive. CDR3 sequence: CATTRTGTEYYEQYF. CDR3 sequence (DNA): TGTGCCACGACACGGACCGGGACAGAGTACTACGAGCAGTACTTC. Together with reference TRBV19 and TRBJ2-7, the CDR3 gives the full variable domain: DGGITQSPKYLFRKEGQNVTLSCEQNLNHDAMYWYRQDPGQGLRLIYYSQIVNDFQKGDIAEGYSVSREKKESFPLTVTSAQKNPTAFYLCATTRTGTEYYEQYFGPGTRLTVT.